This T cell receptor beta chain was profiled in a study of blood T cell repertoires in COVID-19. About the research overall: The United States, Italy and Spain supplied acute and convalescent COVID-19 samples. PBMCs, B-cell-depleted T cells, or T cells provided the cDNA or gDNA that made up the material.

The CDR3 consists of 14 residues. The germline CDR1 and CDR2 sequences are ENHRY and SYGVKD. The V end lost 5 bases, the J end lost 4 bases, and 14 bases lay between the germline ends. As processed by the authors: Amplification from reference gene primers served as the basis for estimated nucleated cell counts. Clones were read by immunoSEQ multiplex PCR, and TCRdb kept only the in-frame ones, dropping some. V and J calls and clone size come straight from that table; D and trimming were deduced from the DNA. Here the sample spans about 180,000 clones, about 87% being singletons. This rearrangement joins TRBV10-3 to TRBJ1-2; D perhaps matches TRBD1 (5 bases). Sample: peripheral blood. The TCR sequence derives from a woman aged 25-40 years with acute or convalescent COVID-19. The CDR3 here is CAISFSTDSYGYTF. CDR3 nucleotides: TGTGCCATCAGTTTTTCAACCGACAGCTATGGCTACACCTTC.